These 3 T cell receptor beta chains were sequenced from one sample in a study of CD8 T cells in Susac syndrome. Random hexamers primed reverse transcription of about 0.45 to 1 ug RNA. Each CDR3 protein is one row after TCRdb ran MiXCR on the immunoSEQ multiplex PCR reads. The table records some 120,000 distinct CDR3 sequences, about 95% of them present only once. The sequencing sample was made of CD4+ T cells from PBMCs. Receptors originate from a human donor in good health.

V and J are TRBV12-3 or TRBV12-4 and TRBJ2-2; 7 positions agree with TRBD1. The CDR3 is 15 amino acids. Trimming cost V 6 bases and J 1 base; bases outside gene matches: 5. The CDR3 sequence: CASSEGARNTGELFF. The CDR3 region has the DNA TGTGCCAGCAGCGAGGGGGCGCGGAACACCGGGGAGCTGTTTTTT.

This clonotype has more than one count but fewer than ten. The chain recombines TRBV29-1 with TRBJ1-1; D gene uncertain. The ends were cut back, 6 bases at V and 0 bases at J, with 14 bases in the middle. The CDR3 length is 14 residues. Germline V gives CDR1 SQVTM, CDR2 ANQGSEA. The CDR3 nucleotides are TGCAGCGTATGGACGACGTCGATGAACACTGAAGCTTTCTTT. Amino acid sequence: CSVWTTSMNTEAFF.

V usage is TRBV30 and J usage is TRBJ1-2; perhaps TRBD1 as D (5 bases). V was pared by 2 bases and J by 3 bases, with 7 bases between. This CDR3 has 12 residues. Germline V CDR1 and CDR2: GTSNPN, SVGIG (reference sequence). Here the CDR3 reads CAWSPGDYGYTF. The CDR3 region has the DNA TGTGCCTGGAGTCCGGGGGACTATGGCTACACCTTC.